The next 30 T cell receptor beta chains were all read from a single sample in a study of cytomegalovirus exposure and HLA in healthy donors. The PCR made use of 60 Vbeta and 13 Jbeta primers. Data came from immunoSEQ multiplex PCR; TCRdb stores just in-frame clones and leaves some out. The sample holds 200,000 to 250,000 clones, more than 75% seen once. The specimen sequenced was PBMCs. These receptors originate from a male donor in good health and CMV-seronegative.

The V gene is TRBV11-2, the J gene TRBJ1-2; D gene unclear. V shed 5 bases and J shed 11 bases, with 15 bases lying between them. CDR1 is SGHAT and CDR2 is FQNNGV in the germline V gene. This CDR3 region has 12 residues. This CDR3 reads CASSRLGGEYTF. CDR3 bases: TGTGCCAGCAGCAGGCTTGGTGGGGAGTACACCTTC.

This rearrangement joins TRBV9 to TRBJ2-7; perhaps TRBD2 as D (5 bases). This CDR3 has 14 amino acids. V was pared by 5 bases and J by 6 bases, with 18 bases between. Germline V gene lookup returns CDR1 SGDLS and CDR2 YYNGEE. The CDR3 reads CASSRDIRESEQYF. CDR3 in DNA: TGTGCCAGCAGTCGGGATATCCGAGAAAGCGAGCAGTACTTC.

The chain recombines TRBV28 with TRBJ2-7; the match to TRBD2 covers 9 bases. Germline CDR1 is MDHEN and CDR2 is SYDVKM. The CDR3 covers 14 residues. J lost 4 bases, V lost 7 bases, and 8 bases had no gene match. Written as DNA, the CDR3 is TGTGCCAGCACCCCTGGGGCGGGAGGGTACGAGCAGTACTTC. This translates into CASTPGAGGYEQYF.

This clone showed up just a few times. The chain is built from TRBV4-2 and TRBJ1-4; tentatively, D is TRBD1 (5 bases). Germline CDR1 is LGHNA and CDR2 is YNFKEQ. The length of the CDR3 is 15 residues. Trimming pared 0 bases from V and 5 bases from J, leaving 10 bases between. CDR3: CASSQDRAPNEKLFF. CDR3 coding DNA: TGTGCCAGCAGCCAAGACAGGGCCCCAAATGAAAAACTGTTTTTT.

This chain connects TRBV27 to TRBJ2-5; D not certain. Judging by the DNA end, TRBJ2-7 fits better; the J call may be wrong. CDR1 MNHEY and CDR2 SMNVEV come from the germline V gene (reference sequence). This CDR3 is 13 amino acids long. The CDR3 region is CASSSHVSYEQYF. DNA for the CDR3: TGTGCCAGCAGTTCCCACGTTTCCTACGAGCAGTACTTC.

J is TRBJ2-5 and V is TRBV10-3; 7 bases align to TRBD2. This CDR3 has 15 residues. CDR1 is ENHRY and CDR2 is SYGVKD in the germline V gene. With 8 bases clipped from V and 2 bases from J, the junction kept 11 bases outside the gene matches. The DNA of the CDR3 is TGTGCCATCGGGAGGGCGGGAGTTGGGCAAGAGACCCAGTACTTC. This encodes CAIGRAGVGQETQYF.

The CDR3 sequence is CASSSAAGVSNQPQHF. DNA of the CDR3: TGTGCCAGCAGTTCGGCGGCGGGGGTGAGCAATCAGCCCCAGCATTTT. The chain combines TRBV27 with TRBJ1-5, with a weak D call TRBD1 (5 bases). Germline lookup yields CDR1 MNHEY and CDR2 SMNVEV (reference sequence). V was shortened by 4 bases and J by 1 base, with 14 bases between the two germline ends. This CDR3 is built from 16 residues.

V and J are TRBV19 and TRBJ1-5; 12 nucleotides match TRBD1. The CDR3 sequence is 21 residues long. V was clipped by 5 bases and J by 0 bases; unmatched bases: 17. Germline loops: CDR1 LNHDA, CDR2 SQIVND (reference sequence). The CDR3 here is CASSPIRGGTGGYVSNQPQHF. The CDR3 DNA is TGTGCCAGTAGTCCGATTCGGGGGGGGACAGGGGGCTACGTTAGCAATCAGCCCCAGCATTTT.

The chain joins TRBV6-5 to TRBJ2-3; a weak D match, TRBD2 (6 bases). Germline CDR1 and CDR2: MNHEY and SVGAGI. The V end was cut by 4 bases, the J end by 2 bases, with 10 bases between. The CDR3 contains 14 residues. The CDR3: CASSWAGNTDTQYF. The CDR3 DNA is TGTGCCAGCAGTTGGGCGGGAAACACAGATACGCAGTATTTT.

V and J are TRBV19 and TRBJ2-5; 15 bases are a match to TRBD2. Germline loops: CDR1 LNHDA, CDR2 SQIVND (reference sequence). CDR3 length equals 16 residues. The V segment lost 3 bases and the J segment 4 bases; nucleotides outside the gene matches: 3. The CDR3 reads CASSIPGLAGGETQYF. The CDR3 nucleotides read TGTGCCAGTAGTATCCCGGGACTAGCGGGAGGAGAGACCCAGTACTTC. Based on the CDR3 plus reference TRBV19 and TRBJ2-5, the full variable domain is DGGITQSPKYLFRKEGQNVTLSCEQNLNHDAMYWYRQDPGQGLRLIYYSQIVNDFQKGDIAEGYSVSREKKESFPLTVTSAQKNPTAFYLCASSIPGLAGGETQYFGPGTRLLVL.

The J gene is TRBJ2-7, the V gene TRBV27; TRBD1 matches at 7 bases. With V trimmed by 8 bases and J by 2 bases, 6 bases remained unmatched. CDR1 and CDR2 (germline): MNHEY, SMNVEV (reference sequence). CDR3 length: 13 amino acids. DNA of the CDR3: TGTGCCAGCCACCGACAGGGCCCCTACGAGCAGTACTTC. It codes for CASHRQGPYEQYF.

The CDR3, as DNA: TGTGCCAGCAGCCGTCTAGCGGGAGGGTCAAATGAGCAGTTCTTC. This gives the protein CASSRLAGGSNEQFF. The J gene is TRBJ2-1, the V gene TRBV6-5, with TRBD2 matching 12 bases. Germline V gene sequence: CDR1 MNHEY, CDR2 SVGAGI. Trimming cost V 6 bases and J 7 bases; bases outside gene matches: 7. The CDR3 is 15 amino acids.

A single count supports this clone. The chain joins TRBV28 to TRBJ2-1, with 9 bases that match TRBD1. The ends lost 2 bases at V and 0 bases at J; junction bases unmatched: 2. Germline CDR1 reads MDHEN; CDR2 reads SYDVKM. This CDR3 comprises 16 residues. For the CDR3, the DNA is TGTGCCAGCAGTTTAGGGACAGGGCTCTCCTACAATGAGCAGTTCTTC. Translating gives CASSLGTGLSYNEQFF.

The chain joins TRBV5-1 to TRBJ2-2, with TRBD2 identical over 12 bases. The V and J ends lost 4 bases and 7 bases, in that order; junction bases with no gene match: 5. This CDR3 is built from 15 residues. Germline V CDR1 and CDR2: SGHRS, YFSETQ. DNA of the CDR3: TGCGCCAGCAGCCTGACTAGCGGGAGTTACGGGGAGCTGTTTTTT. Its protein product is CASSLTSGSYGELFF.

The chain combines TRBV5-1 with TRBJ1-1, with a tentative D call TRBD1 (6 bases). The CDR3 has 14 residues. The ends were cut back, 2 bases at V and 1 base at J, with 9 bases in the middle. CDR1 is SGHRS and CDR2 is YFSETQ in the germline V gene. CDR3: CASSLQGRNTEAFF. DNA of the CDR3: TGCGCCAGCAGCTTACAGGGAAGGAACACTGAAGCTTTCTTT.

The CDR3 region has the DNA TGTGCCAGCACCGATAGCGGGAGATCCCACAATGAGCAGTTCTTC. It yields the protein CASTDSGRSHNEQFF. This chain connects TRBV27 to TRBJ2-1; 9 positions match TRBD2. The CDR3 covers 15 residues. J lost 5 bases, V lost 7 bases, and 9 bases had no gene match. The germline CDR1 and CDR2 sequences are MNHEY and SMNVEV (reference sequence).

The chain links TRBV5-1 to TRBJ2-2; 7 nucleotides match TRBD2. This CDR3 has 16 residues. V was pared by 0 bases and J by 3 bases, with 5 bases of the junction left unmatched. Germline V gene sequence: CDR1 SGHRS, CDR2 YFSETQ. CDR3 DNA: TGCGCCAGCAGCTTGGTTGGCGGGAGAGACACCGGGGAGCTGTTTTTT. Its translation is CASSLVGGRDTGELFF.

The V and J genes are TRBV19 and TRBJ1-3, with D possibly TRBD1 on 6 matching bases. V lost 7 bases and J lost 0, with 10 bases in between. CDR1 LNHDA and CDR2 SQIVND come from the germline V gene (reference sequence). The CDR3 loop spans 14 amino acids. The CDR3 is CASKGVSSGNTIYF. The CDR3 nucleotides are TGTGCCAGTAAGGGGGTCAGCTCTGGAAACACCATATATTTT.

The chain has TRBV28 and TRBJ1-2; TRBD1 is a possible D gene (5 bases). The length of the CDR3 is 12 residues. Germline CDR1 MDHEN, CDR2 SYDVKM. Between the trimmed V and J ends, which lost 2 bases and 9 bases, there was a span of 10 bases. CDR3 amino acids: CASSLGGGRYTF. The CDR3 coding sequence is TGTGCCAGCAGTTTAGGGGGGGGACGCTACACCTTC.

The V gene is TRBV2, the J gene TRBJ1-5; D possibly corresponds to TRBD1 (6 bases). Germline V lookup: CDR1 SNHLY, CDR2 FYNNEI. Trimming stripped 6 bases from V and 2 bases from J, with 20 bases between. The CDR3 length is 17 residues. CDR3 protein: CASRAGQAGGGNQPQHF. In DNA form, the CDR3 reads TGTGCCAGCAGGGCGGGACAAGCCGGGGGGGGCAATCAGCCCCAGCATTTT.

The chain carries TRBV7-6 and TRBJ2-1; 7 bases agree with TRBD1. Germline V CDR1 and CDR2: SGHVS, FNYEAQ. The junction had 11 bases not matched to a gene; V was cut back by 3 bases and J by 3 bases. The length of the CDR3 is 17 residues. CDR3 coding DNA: TGTGCCAGCAGCTTGGAACCGGGACAGATAAACTACAATGAGCAGTTCTTC. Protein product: CASSLEPGQINYNEQFF. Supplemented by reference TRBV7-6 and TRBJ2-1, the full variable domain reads GAGVSQSPRYKVTKRGQDVALRCDPISGHVSLYWYRQALGQGPEFLTYFNYEAQQDKSGLPNDRFSAERPEGSISTLTIQRTEQRDSAMYRCASSLEPGQINYNEQFFGPGTRLTVL.

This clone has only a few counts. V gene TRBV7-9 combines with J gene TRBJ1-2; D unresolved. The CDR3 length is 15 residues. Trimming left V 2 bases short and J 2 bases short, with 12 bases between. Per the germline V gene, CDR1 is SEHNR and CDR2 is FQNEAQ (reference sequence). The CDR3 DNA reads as TGTGCCAGCAGCTTAAATGGAAGAGGGAACTATGGCTACACCTTC. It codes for CASSLNGRGNYGYTF.

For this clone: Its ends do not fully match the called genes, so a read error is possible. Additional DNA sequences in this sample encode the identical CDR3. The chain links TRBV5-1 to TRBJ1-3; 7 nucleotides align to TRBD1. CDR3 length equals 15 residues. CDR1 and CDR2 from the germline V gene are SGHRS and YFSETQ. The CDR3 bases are TGCGCCAGCAGCTTGGGGGACAGCGCTGGGAACACCATATATTTT. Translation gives CASSLGDSAGNTIYF.

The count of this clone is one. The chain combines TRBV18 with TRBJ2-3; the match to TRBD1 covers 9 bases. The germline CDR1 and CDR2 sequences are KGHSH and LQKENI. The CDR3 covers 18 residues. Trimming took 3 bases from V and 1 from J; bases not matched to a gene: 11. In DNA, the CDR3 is TGTGCCAGCTCACCCGTGGGAACGGACAGGGGAGGCACAGATACGCAGTATTTT. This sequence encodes CASSPVGTDRGGTDTQYF. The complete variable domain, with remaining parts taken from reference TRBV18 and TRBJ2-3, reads NAGVMQNPRHLVRRRGQEARLRCSPMKGHSHVYWYRQLPEEGLKFMVYLQKENIIDESGMPKERFSAEFPKEGPSILRIQQVVRGDSAAYFCASSPVGTDRGGTDTQYFGPGTRLTVL.

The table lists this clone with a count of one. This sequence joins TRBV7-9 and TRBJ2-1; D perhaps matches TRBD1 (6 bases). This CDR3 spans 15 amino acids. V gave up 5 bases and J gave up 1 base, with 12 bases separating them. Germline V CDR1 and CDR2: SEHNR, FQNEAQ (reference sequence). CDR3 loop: CASSPTGNSYNEQFF. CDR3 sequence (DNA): TGTGCCAGCAGCCCGACAGGAAATTCCTACAATGAGCAGTTCTTC.

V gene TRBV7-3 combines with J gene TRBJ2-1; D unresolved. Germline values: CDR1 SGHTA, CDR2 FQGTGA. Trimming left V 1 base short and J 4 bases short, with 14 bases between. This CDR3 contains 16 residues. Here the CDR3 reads CASSLSVGQTYNEQFF. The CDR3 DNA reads TGTGCCAGCAGCTTAAGCGTTGGGCAAACGTACAATGAGCAGTTCTTC. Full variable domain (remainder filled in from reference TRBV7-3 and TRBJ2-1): GAGVSQTPSNKVTEKGKYVELRCDPISGHTALYWYRQSLGQGPEFLIYFQGTGAADDSGLPNDRFFAVRPEGSVSTLKIQRTERGDSAVYLCASSLSVGQTYNEQFFGPGTRLTVL.

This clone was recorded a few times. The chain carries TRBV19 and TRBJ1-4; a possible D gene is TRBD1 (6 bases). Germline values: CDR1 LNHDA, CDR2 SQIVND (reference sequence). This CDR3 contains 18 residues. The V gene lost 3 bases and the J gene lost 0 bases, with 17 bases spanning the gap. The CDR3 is CASSIRQVTPATNEKLFF. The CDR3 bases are TGTGCCAGTAGTATCAGACAGGTCACCCCAGCAACTAATGAAAAACTGTTTTTT. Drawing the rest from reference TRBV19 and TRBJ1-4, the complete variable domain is DGGITQSPKYLFRKEGQNVTLSCEQNLNHDAMYWYRQDPGQGLRLIYYSQIVNDFQKGDIAEGYSVSREKKESFPLTVTSAQKNPTAFYLCASSIRQVTPATNEKLFFGSGTQLSVL.

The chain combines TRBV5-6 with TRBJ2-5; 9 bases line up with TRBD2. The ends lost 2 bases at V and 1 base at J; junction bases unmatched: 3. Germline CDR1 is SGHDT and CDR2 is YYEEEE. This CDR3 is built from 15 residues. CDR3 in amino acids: CASSFVTSGQETQYF. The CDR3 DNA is TGTGCCAGCAGCTTTGTGACTAGCGGCCAAGAGACCCAGTACTTC.

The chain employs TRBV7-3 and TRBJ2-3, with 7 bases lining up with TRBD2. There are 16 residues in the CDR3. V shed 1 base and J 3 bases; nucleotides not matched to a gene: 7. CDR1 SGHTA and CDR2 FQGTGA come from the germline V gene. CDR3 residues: CASSLMAGERTDTQYF. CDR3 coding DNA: TGTGCCAGCAGCTTAATGGCGGGAGAGAGAACAGATACGCAGTATTTT. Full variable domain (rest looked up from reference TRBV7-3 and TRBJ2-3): GAGVSQTPSNKVTEKGKYVELRCDPISGHTALYWYRQSLGQGPEFLIYFQGTGAADDSGLPNDRFFAVRPEGSVSTLKIQRTERGDSAVYLCASSLMAGERTDTQYFGPGTRLTVL.

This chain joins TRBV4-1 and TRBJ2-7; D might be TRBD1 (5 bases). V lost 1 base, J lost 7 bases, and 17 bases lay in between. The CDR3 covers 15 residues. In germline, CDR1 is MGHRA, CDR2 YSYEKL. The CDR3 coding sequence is TGCGCCAGCAGCCAAGTATCTGGACACAGACGGGAGCAGTACTTC. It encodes CASSQVSGHRREQYF.